This T cell receptor (beta chain) is from a study of memory CD4+ T cells and cytomegalovirus serostatus. For the study at large: Donors were healthy Belgian adults, under 10 CMV seropositive and 20 to 30 seronegative.

The repertoire was sequenced with immunoSEQ multiplex PCR; TCRdb's copy has only in-frame clones and lacks some. The data contain some 60,000 clones, about 68% of them singletons. This clone was observed a few times. Between the trimmed V and J ends, which lost 1 base and 11 bases, there was a span of 12 bases. The CDR3 runs to 14 residues. Germline V gives CDR1 MGHRA, CDR2 YSYEKL. The sort gate was single viable CD3+CD4+CD8-CD45RO+ cells for memory CD4+ T cells. The source is an adult in good health and CMV-seropositive. The specimen sequenced was memory CD4+ T cells from blood. The chain links TRBV4-1 to TRBJ1-6, with no clear D. CDR3: CASSQVGRLTPLHF. The CDR3 DNA is TGCGCCAGCAGCCAAGTTGGCCGTCTAACACCCCTCCACTTT.